This T cell receptor (beta chain) emerged from a study of T cell responses to AZD1222 COVID-19 vaccine. The assay was immunoSEQ multiplex PCR, and TCRdb's table has in-frame clones only and misses some. The sample has about 68,000 clones; roughly 90% are singletons. About this clone itself: Its antigen is not known.

The CDR3 covers 14 residues. Per the germline V gene, CDR1 is SGHAT and CDR2 is FQNNGV. V shed 4 bases and J shed 2 bases, with 11 bases lying between them. General study points: Two doses of AZD1222 preceded a rise in Spike-specific TCR breadth and depth.

The sample was peripheral blood, taken on day 0 of AZD1222 vaccination. The rearrangement joins TRBV11-2 to TRBJ1-1, with D perhaps TRBD1 (5 bases). The receptor was derived from an adult in good health. The CDR3 region has the DNA TGTGCCAGCAGCTCGGGACGGGGAAACACTGAAGCTTTCTTT. Its translation: CASSSGRGNTEAFF.